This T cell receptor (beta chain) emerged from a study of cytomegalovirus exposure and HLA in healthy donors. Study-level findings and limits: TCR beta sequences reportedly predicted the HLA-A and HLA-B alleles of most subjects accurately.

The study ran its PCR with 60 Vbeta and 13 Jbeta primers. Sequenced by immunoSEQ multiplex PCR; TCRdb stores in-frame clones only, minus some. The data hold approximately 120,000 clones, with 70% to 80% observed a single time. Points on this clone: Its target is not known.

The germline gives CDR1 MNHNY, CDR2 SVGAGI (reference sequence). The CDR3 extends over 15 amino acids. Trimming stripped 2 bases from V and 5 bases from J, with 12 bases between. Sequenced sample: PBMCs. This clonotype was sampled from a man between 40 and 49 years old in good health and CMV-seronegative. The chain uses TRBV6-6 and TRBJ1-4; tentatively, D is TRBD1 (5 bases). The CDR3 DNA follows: TGTGCCAGCAGTTACAGGCAGCGGGGGAATGAAAAACTGTTTTTT. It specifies CASSYRQRGNEKLFF.